Shown below are 18 T cell receptor beta chains from a single sample sequenced in a study of neoadjuvant anti-PD-1 for oral cavity cancer. Sequenced by immunoSEQ multiplex PCR; TCRdb stores in-frame clones only, minus some. The table shows 63,000 or so clones, with roughly 90% occurring only once. Time point described: after neoadjuvant nivolumab, at surgical resection. The sequences come from PBMCs, collected after nivolumab (anti-PD-1) treatment. The origin of the receptors is a person between 35 and 79 years old with oral cavity squamous cell carcinoma.

V and J are TRBV5-1 and TRBJ1-2; tentatively, D is TRBD1 (6 bases). Germline V CDR1 and CDR2: SGHRS, YFSETQ. CDR3 length: 13 residues. With 5 bases removed from V and 4 bases from J, the gap between germline ends came to 12 bases. For the CDR3, the DNA is TGCGCCAGCAGGCAGACAGGCCTCTATGGCTACACCTTC. Translation gives CASRQTGLYGYTF.

The chain joins TRBV6-5 to TRBJ1-5; D gene ambiguous. The CDR3 covers 9 residues. The germline V gene has CDR1 MNHEY and CDR2 SVGAGI. V was shortened by 11 bases and J by 9 bases, with 8 bases between the two germline ends. The CDR3: CALVRPQHF. Here the CDR3 DNA reads TGTGCCCTCGTACGGCCCCAGCATTTT.

The chain links TRBV7-6 to TRBJ2-5; maybe TRBD2 (5 bases). The V end was cut by 1 base, the J end by 3 bases, with 15 bases between. The CDR3 loop spans 16 amino acids. Per the germline V gene, CDR1 is SGHVS and CDR2 is FNYEAQ. The CDR3 sequence is CASSLGSGKGKETQYF. The CDR3 DNA reads as TGTGCCAGCAGCTTAGGATCGGGGAAGGGCAAAGAGACCCAGTACTTC.

CDR3 nucleotide sequence: TGTGCCGCTACGGGGACAGGGGAGGAAAAACTGTTTTTT. This gives the protein CAATGTGEEKLFF. This chain uses TRBV6-6 with TRBJ1-4; 10 bases map to TRBD1. V lost 11 bases to trimming and J lost 8 bases; unmatched junction nucleotides: 8. There are 13 residues in the CDR3. CDR1 is MNHNY, CDR2 SVGAGI, per germline (reference sequence).

V is TRBV4-2 and J is TRBJ1-4, with D unclear. Trimming cost V 1 base and J 0 bases, with 9 bases left between them. CDR1 is LGHNA, CDR2 YNFKEQ, per germline. The CDR3 runs 16 residues. CDR3 residues: CASSQGVGATNEKLFF. The DNA for the CDR3 is TGTGCCAGCAGCCAAGGAGTAGGAGCAACTAATGAAAAACTGTTTTTT.

V gene TRBV5-4 combines with J gene TRBJ1-4; TRBD1 aligns across 10 bases. CDR1 and CDR2 (germline): SGHNT, YYREEE (reference sequence). The CDR3 runs 16 residues. V lost 4 bases to trimming and J lost 6 bases; unmatched junction nucleotides: 9. The CDR3 DNA is TGTGCCAGCAGCATTGACAGGGGGCAGGAGGATGAAAAACTGTTTTTT. This encodes CASSIDRGQEDEKLFF. The whole variable domain, remainder taken from reference TRBV5-4 and TRBJ1-4, is ETGVTQSPTHLIKTRGQQVTLRCSSQSGHNTVSWYQQALGQGPQFIFQYYREEENGRGNFPPRFSGLQFPNYSSELNVNALELDDSALYLCASSIDRGQEDEKLFFGSGTQLSVL.

The gene calls are TRBV28 and TRBJ1-1, with D possibly matching TRBD1 (6 bases). The CDR3 has 12 amino acids. Trimming left V 6 bases short and J 1 base short, with 6 bases between. Germline CDR1 is MDHEN and CDR2 is SYDVKM. CDR3 nucleotide sequence: TGTGCCAGCAGGACAGGGAACACTGAAGCTTTCTTT. Protein sequence: CASRTGNTEAFF.

V is TRBV7-9 and J is TRBJ2-7; 7 bases map to TRBD2. CDR1 is SEHNR, CDR2 FQNEAQ, per germline (reference sequence). Trimming at V came to 4 bases and at J to 1 base, leaving 4 bases not matched to a gene. This CDR3 is 14 amino acids long. The CDR3 DNA follows: TGTGCCAGCAGCTCGGGACTACAATCCTACGAGCAGTACTTC. It translates to CASSSGLQSYEQYF.

The V and J genes are TRBV15 and TRBJ2-5, with a tentative D call TRBD2 (7 bases). The CDR3 length is 15 residues. Germline V gene sequence: CDR1 LNHNV, CDR2 YYDKDF (reference sequence). V lost 0 bases to trimming and J lost 5 bases, with 13 bases between them. The CDR3 loop is CATSREGGVWETQYF. The CDR3 DNA sequence: TGTGCCACCAGCAGAGAAGGGGGGGTATGGGAGACCCAGTACTTC.

This clone was found once. The CDR3 DNA reads as TGCGCCAGCAGCCCTAGGGCAGGGGGACTAGTACATGAGCAGTTCTTC. It yields the protein CASSPRAGGLVHEQFF. This chain joins TRBV5-1 and TRBJ2-1, with D perhaps TRBD2 (8 bases). This CDR3 contains 16 residues. Trimming removed 4 bases from V and 8 bases from J, with 22 bases in between. Germline V gene lookup returns CDR1 SGHRS and CDR2 YFSETQ.

The chain has TRBV5-1 and TRBJ2-5; no clear D gene. This CDR3 comprises 13 residues. Germline-derived CDR1 and CDR2 are SGHRS and YFSETQ. Trimming removed 4 bases from V and 2 bases from J, with 9 bases in between. CDR3 sequence reads: CASSRGGQETQYF. The DNA for the CDR3 is TGCGCCAGCAGCCGTGGCGGACAAGAGACCCAGTACTTC.

This clone was observed many times. The chain combines TRBV11-1 with TRBJ1-6, with D possibly matching TRBD1 (6 bases). Germline V gives CDR1 SGHAT, CDR2 FQDESV (reference sequence). CDR3 length: 14 residues. V was shortened by 5 bases and J by 6 bases, with 11 bases between the two germline ends. The CDR3 here is CASSRQVSNSPLHF. CDR3 DNA: TGTGCCAGCAGCCGACAGGTATCTAATTCACCCCTCCACTTT.

The chain uses TRBV10-3 and TRBJ1-2; no firm D call. The CDR3 runs to 12 residues. Germline lookup yields CDR1 ENHRY and CDR2 SYGVKD. Trimming removed 2 bases at V and 3 bases at J, with 4 bases between. CDR3 sequence reads: CAISEVYYGYTF. CDR3 in DNA: TGTGCCATCAGTGAGGTGTACTATGGCTACACCTTC.

A few counts support this clone. The chain joins TRBV14 to TRBJ2-5; D possibly matches TRBD1 or TRBD2 (5 bases each). The CDR3 contains 16 residues. Germline lookup yields CDR1 SGHDN and CDR2 FVKESK. Trimming pared 4 bases from V and 7 bases from J, leaving 22 bases between. This CDR3 reads CASSRGWRAAMGTQYF. For the CDR3, the DNA is TGTGCCAGCAGCCGGGGGTGGCGGGCAGCCATGGGGACCCAGTACTTC.

This clone was recorded only once. This sequence joins TRBV30 and TRBJ1-2; no definite D call. The CDR3 runs to 16 residues. Trimming cost V 3 bases and J 4 bases, with 21 bases left between them. Germline CDR1 is GTSNPN and CDR2 is SVGIG (reference sequence). For the CDR3, the DNA is TGTGCCTGGAGCGGTCTAATAAAAGTTACTGCCTATGGCTACACCTTC. Amino acid sequence: CAWSGLIKVTAYGYTF.

The rearrangement links TRBV5-1 to TRBJ2-7, with no clear D. CDR1 and CDR2 (germline): SGHRS, YFSETQ. The CDR3 contains 16 residues. The V gene lost 5 bases and the J gene lost 0 bases, with 18 bases spanning the gap. The CDR3 DNA reads as TGCGCCAGCAGACAACGCTACCTACCCAGCTCCTACGAGCAGTACTTC. It codes for CASRQRYLPSSYEQYF.

V is TRBV27 and J is TRBJ2-1, with D possibly being TRBD2 (6 bases). The CDR3 has 14 residues. V shed 8 bases and J shed 8 bases, with 19 bases lying between them. Germline CDR1 MNHEY, CDR2 SMNVEV (reference sequence). The DNA of the CDR3 is TGTGCCAGCTCTTTTAGCGGACCTTGGGATGAGCAGTTCTTC. Translation: CASSFSGPWDEQFF.

The rearrangement joins TRBV4-1 to TRBJ2-2; no clear D. Germline V gene sequence: CDR1 MGHRA, CDR2 YSYEKL. V was trimmed by 4 bases and J by 6 bases, leaving 6 bases between them. The CDR3 is made up of 12 amino acids. The CDR3 DNA reads as TGCGCCAGCAGCCCCTCGCCCGGGGAGCTGTTTTTT. It specifies CASSPSPGELFF.